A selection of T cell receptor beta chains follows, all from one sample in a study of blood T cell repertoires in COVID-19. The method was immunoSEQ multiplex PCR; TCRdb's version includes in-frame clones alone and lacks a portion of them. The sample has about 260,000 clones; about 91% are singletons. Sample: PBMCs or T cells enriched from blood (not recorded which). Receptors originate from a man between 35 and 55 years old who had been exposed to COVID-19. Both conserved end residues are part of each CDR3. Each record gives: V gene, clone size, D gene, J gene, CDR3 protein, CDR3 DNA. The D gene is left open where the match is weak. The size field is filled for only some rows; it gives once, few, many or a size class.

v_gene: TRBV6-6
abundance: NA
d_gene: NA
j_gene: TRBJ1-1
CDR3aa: CASSRPPWTEQGTEAFF
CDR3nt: TGTGCCAGCAGTCGCCCTCCTTGGACAGAACAAGGCACTGAAGCTTTCTTT

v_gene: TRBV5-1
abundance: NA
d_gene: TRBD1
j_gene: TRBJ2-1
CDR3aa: CASSFGTVNEQFF
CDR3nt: TGCGCCAGCAGCTTCGGGACAGTCAATGAGCAGTTCTTC

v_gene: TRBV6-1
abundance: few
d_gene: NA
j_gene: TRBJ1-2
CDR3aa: CASSELAEIAGYTF
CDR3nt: TGTGCCAGCAGTGAGCTAGCAGAGATCGCCGGCTACACCTTC

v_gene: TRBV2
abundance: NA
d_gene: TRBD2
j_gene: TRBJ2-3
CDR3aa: CASSGAGDPNTQYF
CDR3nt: TGTGCCAGCAGTGGCGCGGGAGATCCCAATACGCAGTATTTT

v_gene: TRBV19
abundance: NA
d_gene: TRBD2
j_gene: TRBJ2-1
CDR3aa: CASSVSGVNEQFF
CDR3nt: TGTGCCAGTAGTGTCAGCGGGGTTAATGAGCAGTTCTTC

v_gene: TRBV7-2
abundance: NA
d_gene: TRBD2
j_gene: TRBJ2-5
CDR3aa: CASSLPSGQETQYF
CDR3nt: TGTGCCAGCAGCCTTCCTAGCGGCCAAGAGACCCAGTACTTC

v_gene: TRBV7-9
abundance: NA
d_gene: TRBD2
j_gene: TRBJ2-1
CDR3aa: CASSLREGGYNEQFF
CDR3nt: TGTGCCAGCAGCTTACGGGAGGGCGGCTACAATGAGCAGTTCTTC

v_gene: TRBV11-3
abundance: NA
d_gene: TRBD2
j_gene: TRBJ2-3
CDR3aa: CASSFLAGVSDTQYF
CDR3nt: TGTGCCAGCAGCTTTTTAGCGGGAGTCTCAGATACGCAGTATTTT

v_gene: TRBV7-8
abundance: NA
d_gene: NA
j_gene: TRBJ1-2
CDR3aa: CASSLDRATNYGYTF
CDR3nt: TGTGCCAGCAGCTTAGACAGGGCAACTAACTATGGCTACACCTTC

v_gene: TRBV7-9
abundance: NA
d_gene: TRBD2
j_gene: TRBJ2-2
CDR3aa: CAQTRGLAGVGAGELFF
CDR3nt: TGTGCCCAGACGCGGGGACTAGCGGGAGTGGGTGCCGGGGAGCTGTTTTTT

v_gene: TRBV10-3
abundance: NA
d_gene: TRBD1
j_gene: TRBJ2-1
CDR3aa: CAISDGTGVYNEQFF
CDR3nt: TGTGCCATCAGTGACGGGACAGGGGTTTACAATGAGCAGTTCTTC

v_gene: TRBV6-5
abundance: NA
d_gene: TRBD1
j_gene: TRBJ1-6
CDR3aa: CASSYWTGNNSPLHF
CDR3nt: TGTGCCAGCAGTTACTGGACAGGGAATAATTCACCCCTCCACTTT

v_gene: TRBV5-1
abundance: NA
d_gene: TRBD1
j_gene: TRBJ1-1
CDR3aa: CASSIGQGISTEAFF
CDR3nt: TGCGCCAGCAGCATAGGACAGGGGATCAGCACTGAAGCTTTCTTT

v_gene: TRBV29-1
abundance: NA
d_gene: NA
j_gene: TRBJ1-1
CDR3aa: CSVARGTEAFF
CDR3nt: TGCAGCGTTGCCAGGGGCACTGAAGCTTTCTTT

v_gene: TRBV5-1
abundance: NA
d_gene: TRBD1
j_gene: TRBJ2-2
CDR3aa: CASSAGQGVSSTGELFF
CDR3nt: TGCGCCAGCAGCGCGGGACAGGGGGTATCGTCCACCGGGGAGCTGTTTTTT

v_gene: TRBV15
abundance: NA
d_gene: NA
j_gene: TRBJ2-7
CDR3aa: CATSSGAEFLDEQYF
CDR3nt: TGTGCCACCAGCAGTGGGGCAGAGTTCCTCGACGAGCAGTACTTC

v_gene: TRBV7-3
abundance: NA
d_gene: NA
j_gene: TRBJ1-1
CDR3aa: CASSFDGGNTEAFF
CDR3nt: TGTGCCAGCAGCTTTGACGGCGGGAACACTGAAGCTTTCTTT

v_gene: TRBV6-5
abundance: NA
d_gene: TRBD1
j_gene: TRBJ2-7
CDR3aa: CASSSGQGAIYEQYF
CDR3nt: TGTGCCAGCAGTTCCGGACAGGGGGCGATCTACGAGCAGTACTTC